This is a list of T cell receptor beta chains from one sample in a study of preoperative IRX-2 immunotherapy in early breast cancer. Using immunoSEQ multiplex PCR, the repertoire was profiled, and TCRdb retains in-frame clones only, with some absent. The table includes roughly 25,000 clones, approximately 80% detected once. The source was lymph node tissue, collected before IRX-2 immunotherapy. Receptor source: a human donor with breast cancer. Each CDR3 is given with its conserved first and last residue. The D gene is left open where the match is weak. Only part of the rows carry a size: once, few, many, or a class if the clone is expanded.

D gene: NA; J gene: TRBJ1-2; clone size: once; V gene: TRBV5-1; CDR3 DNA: TGCGCCAGCAGCTTGGTGGGTCAAATCGCTGGCTACACCTTC; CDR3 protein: CASSLVGQIAGYTF
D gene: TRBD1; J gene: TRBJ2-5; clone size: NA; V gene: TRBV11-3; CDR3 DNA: TGTGCCAGCAGCTTAGGGTCCAGGGGGCGCTGGGAGACCCAGTACTTC; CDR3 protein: CASSLGSRGRWETQYF
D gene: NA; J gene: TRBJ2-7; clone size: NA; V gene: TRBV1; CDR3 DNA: TGCGCCAGCAGCCAAGATCGGGACAGCTCCTACGAGCAGTACTTC; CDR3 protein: CASSQDRDSSYEQYF
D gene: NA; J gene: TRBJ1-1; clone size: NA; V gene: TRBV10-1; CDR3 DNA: TGCGCCAGCAGTGAGCTCAGGTACACTGAAGCTTTCTTT; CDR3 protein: CASSELRYTEAFF
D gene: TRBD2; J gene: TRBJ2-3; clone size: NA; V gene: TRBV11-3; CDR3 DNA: TGTGCCAGCAGCCGCCGGGAGGGAGTAACAGATACGCAGTATTTT; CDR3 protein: CASSRREGVTDTQYF
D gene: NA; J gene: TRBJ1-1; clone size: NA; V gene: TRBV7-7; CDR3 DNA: TGTGCCAGCAGCTTGGGGGTAGGAGAAAGGGATGAAGCTTTCTTT; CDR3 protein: CASSLGVGERDEAFF
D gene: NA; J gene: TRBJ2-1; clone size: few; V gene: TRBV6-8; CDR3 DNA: TGTGCCAGCAGTGTATCGGGTTTGGGTTCCTACAATGAGCAGTTCTTC; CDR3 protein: CASSVSGLGSYNEQFF
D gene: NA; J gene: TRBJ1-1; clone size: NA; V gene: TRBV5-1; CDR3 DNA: TGCGCCAGCAGCTTAGGGACAACTGCTAACACTGAAGCTTTCTTT; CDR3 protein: CASSLGTTANTEAFF
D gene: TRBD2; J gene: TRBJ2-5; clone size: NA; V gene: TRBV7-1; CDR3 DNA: TGTGCCAGCAGCTTTAGCGGGGGGGCCGTAGAGACCCAGTACTTC; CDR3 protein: CASSFSGGAVETQYF
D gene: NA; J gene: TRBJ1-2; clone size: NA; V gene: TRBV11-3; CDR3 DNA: TGTGCCAGCAGCTTAGGGGTCGGCGGGGGAGTTAACTATGGCTACACCTTC; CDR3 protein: CASSLGVGGGVNYGYTF
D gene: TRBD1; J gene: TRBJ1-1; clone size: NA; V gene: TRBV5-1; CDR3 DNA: TGCGCCAGCAGCTTGTACCCAGGACAGGGGGGCTCTGAAGCTTTCTTT; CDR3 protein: CASSLYPGQGGSEAFF
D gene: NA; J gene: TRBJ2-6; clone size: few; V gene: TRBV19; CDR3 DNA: TGTGCCAGTAGTAGCAGGGGCTCTGGGGCCAACGTCCTGACTTTC; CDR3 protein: CASSSRGSGANVLTF
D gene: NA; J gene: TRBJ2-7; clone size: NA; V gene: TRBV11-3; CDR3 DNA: TGTGCCAGCAGCCCGAGCGACTGGGGTTCCTACGAGCAGTACTTC; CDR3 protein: CASSPSDWGSYEQYF
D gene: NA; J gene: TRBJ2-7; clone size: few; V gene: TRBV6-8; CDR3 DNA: TGTGCCAGCAATAGTTATCTCTACGAGCAGTACTTC; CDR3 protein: CASNSYLYEQYF
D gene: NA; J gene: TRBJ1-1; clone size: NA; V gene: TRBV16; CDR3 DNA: TGTGCCAGCAGCCAAACCACCCGCTTGTGGGAAGCTTTCTTT; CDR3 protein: CASSQTTRLWEAFF
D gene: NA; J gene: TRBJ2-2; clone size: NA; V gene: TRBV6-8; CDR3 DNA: TGTGCCAGCAGTTCGACTACCGCGGCCGGGGAGCTGTTTTTT; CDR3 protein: CASSSTTAAGELFF
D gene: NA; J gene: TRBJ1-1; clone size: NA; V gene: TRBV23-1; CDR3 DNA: TGCGCCAGCAGCCTTACCCGGACCACTGAAGCTTTCTTT; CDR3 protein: CASSLTRTTEAFF
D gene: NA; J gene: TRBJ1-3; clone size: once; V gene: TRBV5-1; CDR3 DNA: TGCGCCAGCAGCTTGGAACTTGCTGGAAACACCATATATTTT; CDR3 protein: CASSLELAGNTIYF
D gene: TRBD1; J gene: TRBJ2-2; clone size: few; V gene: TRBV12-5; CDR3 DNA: TGTGCTAGTGGTTTAGACAGGGGGCAGAGCACCGGGGAGCTGTTTTTT; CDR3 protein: CASGLDRGQSTGELFF
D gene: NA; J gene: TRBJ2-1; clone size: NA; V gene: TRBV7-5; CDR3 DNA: TGTGCCAGCAGCCACCAAGAAGACTCCTACAATGAGCAGTTCTTC; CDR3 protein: CASSHQEDSYNEQFF
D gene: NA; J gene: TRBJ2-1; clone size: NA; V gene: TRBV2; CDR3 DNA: TGTGCCAGCAGTGAAATATCCAGGTACAATGAGCAGTTCTTC; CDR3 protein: CASSEISRYNEQFF
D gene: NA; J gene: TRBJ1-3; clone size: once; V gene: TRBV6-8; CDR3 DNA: TGTGCCAGCAGTTACTCGAGAGGGACTGGAAACACCATATATTTT; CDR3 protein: CASSYSRGTGNTIYF
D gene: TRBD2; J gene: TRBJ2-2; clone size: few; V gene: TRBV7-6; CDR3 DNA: TGTGCTAGCAGCTTAGGGTCTGGTAGCGGGGGGGCCCTAGCCGGGGAGCTGTTTTTT; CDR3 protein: CASSLGSGSGGALAGELFF
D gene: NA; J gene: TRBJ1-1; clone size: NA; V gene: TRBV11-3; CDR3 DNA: TGTGCCAGCAGCTTCGGAGGACAGTCGAACACTGAAGCTTTCTTT; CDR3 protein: CASSFGGQSNTEAFF
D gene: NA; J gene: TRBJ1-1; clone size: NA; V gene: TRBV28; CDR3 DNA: TGTGCCAGCAGTTCACCATCTGTTGAAGCTTTCTTT; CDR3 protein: CASSSPSVEAFF
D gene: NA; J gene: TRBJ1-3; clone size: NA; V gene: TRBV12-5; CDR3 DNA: TGTGCCAGCAATCTAAGGCTAGGGGCTGGAAACACCATATATTTT; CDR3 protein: CASNLRLGAGNTIYF
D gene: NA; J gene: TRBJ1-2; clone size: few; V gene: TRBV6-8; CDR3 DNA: TGTGCCAGCAGCCAACCGGGACGGAGGGGACCAAACGATGGCTACACCTTC; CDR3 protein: CASSQPGRRGPNDGYTF
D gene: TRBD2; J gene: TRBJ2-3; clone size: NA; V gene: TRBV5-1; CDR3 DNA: TGCGCCAGCAGCTTGAGGACTAGCGGGACTAGCACAGATACGCAGTATTTT; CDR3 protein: CASSLRTSGTSTDTQYF
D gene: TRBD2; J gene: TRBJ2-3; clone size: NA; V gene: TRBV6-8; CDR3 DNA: TGTGCCAGCAGTTTAGCGGGGGAGAGCACAGATACGCAGTATTTT; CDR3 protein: CASSLAGESTDTQYF
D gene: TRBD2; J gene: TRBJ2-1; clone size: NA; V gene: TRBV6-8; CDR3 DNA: TGTGCCAGCAGTGGGAAGGGACTAGCGGGCTACAATGAGCAGTTCTTC; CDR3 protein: CASSGKGLAGYNEQFF
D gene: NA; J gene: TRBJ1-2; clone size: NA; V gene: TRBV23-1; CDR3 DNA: TGCGCCAGCAGCCAAGTCTTCCTAGCGGGGGGGAATGGCTACACCTTC; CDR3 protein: CASSQVFLAGGNGYTF
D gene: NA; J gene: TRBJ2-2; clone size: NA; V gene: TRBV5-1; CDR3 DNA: TGCGCCAGCAGCTTGAGGGGTGTGTCCGGGGAGCTGTTTTTT; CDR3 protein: CASSLRGVSGELFF
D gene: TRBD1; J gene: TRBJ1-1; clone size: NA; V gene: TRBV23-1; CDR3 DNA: TGCGCCAGCAGCTGGCAGCAGGGGGCTGAAGCTTTCTTT; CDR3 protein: CASSWQQGAEAFF
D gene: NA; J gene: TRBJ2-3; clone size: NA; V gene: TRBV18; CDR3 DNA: TGTGCCAGCTCACCCGAGACGGGCACAGATACGCAGTATTTT; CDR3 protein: CASSPETGTDTQYF
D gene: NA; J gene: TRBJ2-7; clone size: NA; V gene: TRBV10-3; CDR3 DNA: TGTGCCATCAGTGAGTCGTGGACTTCGATAACCTACGAGCAGTACTTC; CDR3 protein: CAISESWTSITYEQYF
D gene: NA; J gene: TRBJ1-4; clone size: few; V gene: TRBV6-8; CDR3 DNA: TGTGCCAGCAGTCACCCCAGGGTGGGCCTTGAAAAACTGTTTTTT; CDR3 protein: CASSHPRVGLEKLFF
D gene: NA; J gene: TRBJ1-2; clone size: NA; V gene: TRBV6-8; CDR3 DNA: TGTGCCAGCAGTCTATTAGTAAACTATGGCTACACCTTC; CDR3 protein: CASSLLVNYGYTF
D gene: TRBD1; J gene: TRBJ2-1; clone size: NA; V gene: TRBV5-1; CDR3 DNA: TGCGCCAGCAGCTTGGTCGTCCGGACAGGTTCGGGGTCCTACAATGAGCAGTTCTTC; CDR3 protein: CASSLVVRTGSGSYNEQFF
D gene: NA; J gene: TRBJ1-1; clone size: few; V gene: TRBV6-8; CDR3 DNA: TGTGCCAGCAGCCAGGCCTTTGGAGAAGCTTTCTTT; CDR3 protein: CASSQAFGEAFF
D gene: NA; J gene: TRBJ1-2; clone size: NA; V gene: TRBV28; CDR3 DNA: TGTGCCAGCAGTTTAAAGTACTCGGGAGGCTACACCTTC; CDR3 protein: CASSLKYSGGYTF
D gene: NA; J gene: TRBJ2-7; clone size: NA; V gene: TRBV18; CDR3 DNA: TGTGCCAGCTCACTTACAGGCCCCTACGAGCAGTACTTC; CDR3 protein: CASSLTGPYEQYF
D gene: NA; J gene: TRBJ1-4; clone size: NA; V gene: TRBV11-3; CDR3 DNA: TGTGCCAGCAGCATCCAGACAGCAACTAATGAAAAACTGTTTTTT; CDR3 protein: CASSIQTATNEKLFF
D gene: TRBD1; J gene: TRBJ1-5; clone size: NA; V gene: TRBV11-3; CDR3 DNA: TGTGCCAGCAGCTCCTCGACAGGGGTAGGACAGCCCCAGCATTTT; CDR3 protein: CASSSSTGVGQPQHF
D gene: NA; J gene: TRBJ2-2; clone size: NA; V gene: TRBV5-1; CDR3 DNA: TGCGCCAGCAGCTTGTCATTCGCGAACACCGGGGAGCTGTTTTTT; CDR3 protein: CASSLSFANTGELFF
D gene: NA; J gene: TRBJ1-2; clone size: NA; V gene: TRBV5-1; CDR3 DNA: TGCGCCAGCAGCGAGAACAGGGACCTAAACTATGGCTACACCTTC; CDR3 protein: CASSENRDLNYGYTF